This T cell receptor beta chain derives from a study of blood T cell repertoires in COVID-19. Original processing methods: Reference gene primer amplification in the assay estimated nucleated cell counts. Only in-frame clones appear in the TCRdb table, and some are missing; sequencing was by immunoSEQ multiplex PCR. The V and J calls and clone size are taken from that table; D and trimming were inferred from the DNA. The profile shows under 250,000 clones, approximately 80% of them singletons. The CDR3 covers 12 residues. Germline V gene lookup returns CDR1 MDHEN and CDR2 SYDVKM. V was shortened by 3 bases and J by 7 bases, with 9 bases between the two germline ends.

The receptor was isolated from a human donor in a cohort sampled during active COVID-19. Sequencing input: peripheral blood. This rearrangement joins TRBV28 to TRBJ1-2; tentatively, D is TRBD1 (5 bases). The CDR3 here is CASSLVGVGYTF. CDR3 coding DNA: TGTGCCAGCAGTTTGGTAGGGGTTGGCTACACCTTC.